These T cell receptor beta chains were read from a single sample in a study of OX40 agonist ivuxolimab in advanced cancers. The method was immunoSEQ multiplex PCR; TCRdb's version includes in-frame clones alone and lacks a portion of them. Among approximately 82,000 clones listed, more than 70% were seen once. Material: CD4+ or CD8+ T cells sorted from blood, obtained in a trial of the OX40 agonist ivuxolimab. These receptors all come from an adult with an advanced solid tumor such as melanoma, head and neck, liver or kidney cancer. CDR3s include the opening cysteine and the closing phenylalanine or tryptophan. D genes are given only for firm matches. Only some rows state a clone size, as once, few, many or a class for expanded clones.

TRBJ2-2,TRBV19,-,-,CASGIGELFF,TGTGCCAGTGGGATCGGGGAGCTGTTTTTT
TRBJ2-3,TRBV7-2,-,TRBD2,CASSLVGTSGGDTQYF,TGTGCCAGCAGCTTAGTTGGGACTAGCGGGGGAGATACGCAGTATTTT
TRBJ1-1,TRBV4-2,few,TRBD1,CASSQDGTGLAEAFF,TGTGCCAGCAGCCAAGATGGGACAGGGCTCGCTGAAGCTTTCTTT
TRBJ1-6,TRBV6-1,-,TRBD1,CASTWDRDSPLHF,TGTGCCAGCACCTGGGACAGGGATTCACCCCTCCACTTT
TRBJ2-7,TRBV14,-,-,CASSESRGLSGYEQYF,TGTGCCAGCAGCGAATCTAGGGGCCTTTCTGGATACGAGCAGTACTTC
TRBJ2-1,TRBV5-4,-,TRBD2,CASSGGLAGNEQFF,TGTGCCAGCAGTGGAGGACTAGCCGGCAATGAGCAGTTCTTC
TRBJ1-5,TRBV7-2,-,-,CASSLDGGSNQPQHF,TGTGCCAGCAGCTTAGATGGGGGTAGCAATCAGCCCCAGCATTTT
TRBJ1-5,TRBV27,-,-,CASSLSPGNNQPQHF,TGTGCCAGCAGTTTATCCCCCGGGAACAATCAGCCCCAGCATTTT
TRBJ1-1,TRBV29-1,-,-,CSVGPRVDTEAFF,TGCAGCGTTGGGCCCCGCGTCGACACTGAAGCTTTCTTT
TRBJ2-3,TRBV6-4,-,-,CASSGQAGDTDTQYF,TGTGCCAGCAGTGGACAGGCTGGGGACACAGATACGCAGTATTTT
TRBJ1-6,TRBV4-1,-,-,CASSQVAGAGSPLHF,TGCGCCAGCAGCCAAGTCGCAGGGGCCGGTTCACCCCTCCACTTT
TRBJ2-1,TRBV7-2,-,TRBD2,CASSLAGEAYNEQFF,TGTGCCAGCAGCCTAGCGGGGGAGGCCTACAATGAGCAGTTCTTC
TRBJ1-2,TRBV27,-,TRBD1,CASRLTGGPRGYTF,TGTGCCAGCAGGTTGACAGGGGGGCCCCGGGGCTACACCTTC
TRBJ2-2,TRBV28,-,TRBD1,CASSRDRGWTGELFF,TGTGCCAGCAGTCGGGACAGGGGATGGACCGGGGAGCTGTTTTTT
TRBJ1-5,TRBV4-1,-,-,CASSQEQGRNQPQHF,TGCGCCAGCAGCCAGGAGCAGGGTCGAAATCAGCCCCAGCATTTT
TRBJ2-1,TRBV6-5,-,TRBD1,CASTGGKFNEQFF,TGTGCCAGCACAGGGGGCAAATTCAATGAGCAGTTCTTC
TRBJ2-7,TRBV7-2,-,-,CASSLGGIYEQYF,TGTGCCAGCAGCTTAGGAGGGATTTACGAGCAGTACTTC
TRBJ1-2,TRBV29-1,-,TRBD1,CSGSGAGGDYGYTF,TGCAGCGGTTCGGGCGCAGGGGGGGACTATGGCTACACCTTC
TRBJ2-1,TRBV18,-,TRBD1,CASSSGWTGDNEQFF,TGTGCCAGCTCAAGCGGCTGGACAGGGGACAATGAGCAGTTCTTC
TRBJ2-3,TRBV28,-,-,CASSNRDVGTQYF,TGTGCCAGCAGTAATAGGGATGTGGGGACGCAGTATTTT
TRBJ2-1,TRBV5-1,-,TRBD1,CASSVTGDSYNEQFF,TGCGCCAGCAGCGTTACAGGGGACTCCTACAATGAGCAGTTCTTC
TRBJ1-4,TRBV19,-,TRBD1,CASSHYRGANEKLFF,TGTGCCAGTAGTCACTACAGGGGTGCTAATGAAAAACTGTTTTTT
TRBJ2-5,TRBV30,once,-,CAWSRGETQYF,TGTGCCTGGAGTAGAGGGGAGACCCAGTACTTC
TRBJ2-7,TRBV5-3,-,-,CARSLVYQGGKSYEQYF,TGTGCCAGAAGCTTGGTCTACCAGGGGGGAAAATCCTACGAGCAGTACTTC
TRBJ1-1,TRBV7-9,-,-,CASSISLGENTEAFF,TGTGCCAGCAGCATATCCCTTGGAGAGAACACTGAAGCTTTCTTT
TRBJ1-2,TRBV20-1,-,-,CSASLVDGYTF,TGCAGTGCTAGTCTTGTGGATGGCTACACCTTC
TRBJ1-4,TRBV2,once,TRBD1,CASNAGTANEKLFF,TGTGCCAGCAACGCCGGGACAGCTAATGAAAAACTGTTTTTT
TRBJ2-7,TRBV10-2,-,TRBD1,CASSEGTGNGEQYF,TGCGCCAGCAGTGAGGGGACAGGGAATGGCGAGCAGTACTTC
TRBJ2-5,TRBV27,-,-,CASSPPWGETQYF,TGTGCCAGCAGCCCACCATGGGGGGAGACCCAGTACTTC
TRBJ2-2,TRBV7-9,-,TRBD1,CASSARGTGGPGELFF,TGTGCCAGCAGCGCACGTGGGACAGGGGGCCCCGGGGAGCTGTTTTTT
TRBJ1-2,TRBV6-6,-,TRBD1,CASRGDRVNYGYTF,TGTGCCAGCAGGGGGGACAGGGTTAACTATGGCTACACCTTC